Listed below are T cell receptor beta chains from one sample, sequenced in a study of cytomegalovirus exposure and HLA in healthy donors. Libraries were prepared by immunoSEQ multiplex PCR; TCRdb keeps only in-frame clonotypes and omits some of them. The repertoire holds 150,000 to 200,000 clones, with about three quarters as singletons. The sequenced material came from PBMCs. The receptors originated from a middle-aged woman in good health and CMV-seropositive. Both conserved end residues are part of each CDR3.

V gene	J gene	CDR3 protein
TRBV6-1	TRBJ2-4	CASSGTGLAKNIQYF
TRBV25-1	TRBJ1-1	CASSEYRVSMNTEAFF
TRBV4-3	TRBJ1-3	CASSQDISLGNTIYF
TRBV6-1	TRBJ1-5	CASSEATVLPINQPQHF
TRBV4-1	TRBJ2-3	CASSQDGLGGGSTDTQYF
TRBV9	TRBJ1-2	CASSVTGNYGYTF
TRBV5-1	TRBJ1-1	CASSLAIQGALNTEAFF
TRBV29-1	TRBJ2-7	CSAALGQGGYEQYF
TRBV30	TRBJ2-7	CAWSYPVARQYF
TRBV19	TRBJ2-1	CATKGRGGNNEQFF
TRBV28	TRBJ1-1	CATRPPGGHTEAFF